The entry that follows covers one T cell receptor beta chain sequence. The data were obtained in a study of CD8 T cells in Susac syndrome. Looking at the study overall: When blood was drawn, the patients with Susac syndrome were therapy-naive, on corticosteroids, or on intravenous immunoglobulin alone.

The V gene's germline CDR1 is DFQATT and CDR2 SNEGSKA (reference sequence). The CDR3 extends over 13 amino acids. V was clipped by 4 bases and J by 4 bases, with 13 bases between them. Reverse transcription of 0.5 to 1 ug RNA was carried out with random hexamers. Multiplex immunoSEQ PCR targeted 54 Vbeta and 13 Jbeta TCR beta segments. TCRdb used MiXCR to reprocess the immunoSEQ multiplex PCR reads, holding one entry per CDR3 protein. The sample includes tens of thousands of distinct CDR3 sequences, approximately 96% of them seen just once. Each Susac syndrome patient had definite or probable disease by recently defined criteria. Negative magnetic isolation gave CD8+ and CD4+ cells; FACS enriched CD8+ TEMRA.

The chain carries TRBV20-1 and TRBJ1-2; the D is unclear. The sequencing sample was made of CD8+ T cells from PBMCs. The TCR sequence derives from a human donor with Susac syndrome. CDR3 nucleotide sequence: TGCAGTGCTATGAAGGATCCTAGCTATGGCTACACCTTC. It yields the protein CSAMKDPSYGYTF.